Detailed here is one TCR beta chain. As yet, its antigen is unknown. Through a sample-barcoded 5' primer and a J-beta primer mix, a second PCR was run for roughly 7 to 12 cycles. Carrying 12 random nucleotides, a template-switch adaptor labeled each individual cDNA molecule. Every sample returned 2.5 million or more CDR3-containing paired-end reads. TCRdb redid the calling of the 5' RACE reads with MiXCR, one entry per CDR3 protein. The sample includes more than 700,000 distinct CDR3 sequences, roughly 50% of them seen just once. These data are taken from a study of blood T cells in healthy people across ages. Study-wide results and caveats: Relative to aged donors, long-lived donors carried more naive CD4+ cells and displayed higher diversity.

Ranging in age from about 6 to 90, the donors were healthy Caucasian individuals from Russia. The sequence was collected from an elderly man in good health. The sequencing sample was made of blood.

The CDR3, as DNA: TGCAGCGTTGCAGGCCCAGGGGGCTTTGAGCAGTACTTC. Protein product: CSVAGPGGFEQYF. This chain connects TRBV29-1 to TRBJ2-5, with 8 bases identical to TRBD1. Trimming cost V 4 bases and J 11 bases; bases outside gene matches: 12. The CDR3 extends over 13 amino acids. Germline lookup yields CDR1 SQVTM and CDR2 ANQGSEA.